The 23 T cell receptor beta chains given below trace back to one sample, sequenced in a study of shared clonotypes between healthy human individuals. Method: immunoSEQ multiplex PCR; TCRdb's copy keeps in-frame clones and lacks some. The repertoire holds about 2.4 million clones, with under 95% as singletons. The sample comprised naive CD4+ T cells from PBMCs. Subset specified: CD45RA+ positively selected. Receptors originate from a man aged 18 to 30 in good health. Some clones in this sample may be carry-over from other donors' samples.

This chain connects TRBV30 to TRBJ1-5; maybe TRBD1 (6 bases). This CDR3 region has 15 residues. In germline, CDR1 is GTSNPN, CDR2 SVGIG (reference sequence). Between the trimmed V and J ends, which lost 0 bases and 4 bases, there was a span of 13 bases. CDR3: CAWSVMGHPNQPQHF. CDR3 in DNA: TGTGCCTGGAGTGTTATGGGACACCCTAATCAGCCCCAGCATTTT.

This clone was recorded only once. V gene TRBV7-9 combines with J gene TRBJ2-1; no clear D. CDR1 SEHNR and CDR2 FQNEAQ come from the germline V gene (reference sequence). Trimming stripped 5 bases from V and 2 bases from J, with 4 bases between. This CDR3 spans 12 amino acids. The CDR3 sequence is CASSHPYNEQFF. CDR3 coding DNA: TGTGCCAGCAGCCACCCCTACAATGAGCAGTTCTTC.

The chain recombines TRBV19 with TRBJ2-5; 9 bases align to TRBD1. The CDR3 has 16 residues. Unmatched junction bases numbered 14, after V lost 9 bases and J lost 3 bases. Germline V gene sequence: CDR1 LNHDA, CDR2 SQIVND (reference sequence). The CDR3 here is CASSVIGTGMEETQYF. The CDR3 DNA reads TGTGCCAGCTCCGTAATAGGGACAGGGATGGAAGAGACCCAGTACTTC.

This clone was seen a handful of times. Distinct nucleotide sequences in the sample also encode this CDR3. This chain uses TRBV2 with TRBJ1-5; D is possibly TRBD1 (6 bases). Germline lookup yields CDR1 SNHLY and CDR2 FYNNEI. V dropped 6 bases and J dropped 4 bases, with 10 bases sitting between them. CDR3 length: 13 residues. CDR3 protein: CASSAGQNQPQHF. CDR3 sequence (DNA): TGTGCCAGCAGCGCTGGACAGAATCAGCCCCAGCATTTT.

The rearrangement joins TRBV29-1 to TRBJ1-2; the D gene is possibly TRBD1 (6 bases). V gave up 0 bases and J gave up 7 bases, with 18 bases separating them. The CDR3 length is 15 residues. The germline gives CDR1 SQVTM, CDR2 ANQGSEA. The CDR3 reads CSVEDRGGLGTGYTF. In DNA, the CDR3 is TGCAGCGTTGAAGATCGGGGGGGCTTGGGTACTGGCTACACCTTC. Looking up the rest from reference TRBV29-1 and TRBJ1-2 gives the full variable domain: SAVISQKPSRDICQRGTSLTIQCQVDSQVTMMFWYRQQPGQSLTLIATANQGSEATYESGFVIDKFPISRPNLTFSTLTVSNMSPEDSSIYLCSVEDRGGLGTGYTFGSGTRLTVV.

In DNA, the CDR3 is TGTGCCAGCAGGTCACAGGGGCCCCAACCTGCATATACGCAGTATTTT. This codes for CASRSQGPQPAYTQYF. The chain is built from TRBV28 and TRBJ2-3; TRBD1 agrees at 7 bases. CDR1 and CDR2 from the germline V gene are MDHEN and SYDVKM. This CDR3 spans 16 amino acids. V lost 6 bases, J lost 7 bases, and 16 bases stayed unmatched. The full variable domain, completed using reference TRBV28 and TRBJ2-3, is DVKVTQSSRYLVKRTGEKVFLECVQDMDHENMFWYRQDPGLGLRLIYFSYDVKMKEKGDIPEGYSVSREKKERFSLILESASTNQTSMYLCASRSQGPQPAYTQYFGPGTRLTVL.

The chain recombines TRBV28 with TRBJ2-1; a possible D gene is TRBD2 (5 bases). The CDR3 length is 17 residues. V gave up 5 bases and J gave up 6 bases, with 23 bases separating them. Germline V lookup: CDR1 MDHEN, CDR2 SYDVKM. CDR3 nucleotide sequence: TGTGCCAGCAGTCCTACGAGCGGTGAGAGAGGGTTCAATGAGCAGTTCTTC. Translated, it gives CASSPTSGERGFNEQFF.

The V gene is TRBV4-2, the J gene TRBJ2-3; tentative D call: TRBD1 (6 bases). CDR1 LGHNA and CDR2 YNFKEQ come from the germline V gene. V lost 6 bases, J lost 0 bases, and 13 bases lay in between. CDR3 length equals 15 residues. The CDR3 sequence: CASRDRQASTDTQYF. For the CDR3, the DNA is TGTGCCAGCAGAGATCGACAGGCCAGCACAGATACGCAGTATTTT.

The V gene is TRBV28, the J gene TRBJ2-2, with D unclear. Trimming pared 5 bases from V and 2 bases from J, leaving 9 bases between. CDR1 MDHEN and CDR2 SYDVKM come from the germline V gene. The CDR3 contains 14 residues. The CDR3 loop is CASSPNRNTGELFF. As DNA, the CDR3 is TGTGCCAGCAGTCCAAACAGAAACACCGGGGAGCTGTTTTTT.

V and J are TRBV28 and TRBJ2-3; D unresolved. Trimming stripped 6 bases from V and 1 base from J, with 11 bases between. The CDR3 has 14 amino acids. CDR1 and CDR2 (germline): MDHEN, SYDVKM. In DNA form, the CDR3 reads TGTGCCAGCAGCTCACCCTATCGCACAGATACGCAGTATTTT. This translates into CASSSPYRTDTQYF.

The chain couples TRBV9 to TRBJ2-5; D unresolved. The CDR3 runs to 11 residues. Germline-derived CDR1 and CDR2 are SGDLS and YYNGEE. Trimming stripped 5 bases from V and 5 bases from J, with 7 bases between. Written as DNA, the CDR3 is TGTGCCAGCAGGGCCGGGGAGACCCAGTACTTC. Protein: CASRAGETQYF.

This clone was picked up one time. Additional DNA sequences in this sample encode the identical CDR3. This chain connects TRBV28 to TRBJ1-1; D uncertain. The CDR3 loop spans 13 amino acids. Looked up from germline, CDR1 is MDHEN and CDR2 is SYDVKM. V shed 3 bases and J shed 2 bases, with 7 bases lying between them. CDR3 sequence: CASSLDGNTEAFF. CDR3 DNA: TGTGCCAGCAGTTTGGACGGCAACACTGAAGCTTTCTTT.

V usage is TRBV7-8 and J usage is TRBJ1-2; 9 nucleotides line up with TRBD1. The junction had 19 bases not matched to a gene; V was cut back by 3 bases and J by 5 bases. Germline CDR1 reads SGHVS; CDR2 reads FQNEAQ. The CDR3 covers 19 residues. CDR3 loop: CASSFPQQERGQGGYGYTF. DNA for the CDR3: TGTGCCAGCAGCTTCCCACAGCAGGAACGGGGACAGGGTGGATATGGCTACACCTTC.

This clone was recorded once. The chain links TRBV7-8 to TRBJ2-3; D is uncertain. CDR3 length equals 14 residues. Germline CDR1 SGHVS, CDR2 FQNEAQ. Deletions cut 3 bases from V and 1 base from J, with 8 bases between. CDR3 DNA sequence: TGTGCCAGCAGCTTTCTCCGCGGCACAGATACGCAGTATTTT. Protein product: CASSFLRGTDTQYF.

V and J are TRBV4-1 and TRBJ2-3; 11 positions agree with TRBD2. The CDR3 spans 18 residues. Germline V gives CDR1 MGHRA, CDR2 YSYEKL. V lost 4 bases, J lost 6 bases, and 15 bases stayed unmatched. This CDR3 is CASSPQPGTSGSRDTQYF. The DNA of the CDR3 is TGCGCCAGCAGCCCCCAACCCGGTACTAGCGGGAGTAGGGATACGCAGTATTTT.

The CDR3 loop is CASTNRANQPQHF. Written as DNA, the CDR3 is TGTGCCAGCACAAACAGGGCAAATCAGCCCCAGCATTTT. The chain joins TRBV19 to TRBJ1-5; possible D gene TRBD1, 6 bases. Germline CDR1 is LNHDA and CDR2 is SQIVND (reference sequence). This CDR3 region has 13 residues. The V gene lost 9 bases and the J gene lost 4 bases, with 13 bases spanning the gap. The variable domain in full, completed from reference TRBV19 and TRBJ1-5, reads DGGITQSPKYLFRKEGQNVTLSCEQNLNHDAMYWYRQDPGQGLRLIYYSQIVNDFQKGDIAEGYSVSREKKESFPLTVTSAQKNPTAFYLCASTNRANQPQHFGDGTRLSIL.

This clone was counted a single time. This chain links TRBV5-1 with TRBJ2-1; 9 bases agree with TRBD1. V shed 2 bases and J 9 bases; nucleotides not matched to a gene: 6. The CDR3 length is 14 residues. The germline gives CDR1 SGHRS, CDR2 YFSETQ. The CDR3 DNA is TGCGCCAGCAGCTTACAGGGGGCGCAGGGTGAGCAGTTCTTC. It yields the protein CASSLQGAQGEQFF.

As regards this clone: Other nucleotide sequences in the sample specify the same CDR3. The chain couples TRBV28 to TRBJ1-4; 11 nucleotides line up with TRBD1. Trimming removed 1 base from V and 7 bases from J; junction bases left unmatched: 2. The V gene's germline CDR1 is MDHEN and CDR2 SYDVKM. This CDR3 is built from 15 residues. CDR3: CASSLSGTGGEKLFF. CDR3 DNA sequence: TGTGCCAGCAGTTTATCGGGGACAGGGGGTGAAAAACTGTTTTTT.

The V gene is TRBV11-2, the J gene TRBJ2-3; 7 nucleotides match TRBD2. The CDR3 is 14 amino acids. Unmatched junction bases numbered 5, after V lost 3 bases and J lost 5 bases. Germline loops: CDR1 SGHAT, CDR2 FQNNGV. CDR3: CASSFRGRGDTQYF. The CDR3 DNA is TGTGCCAGCAGCTTTCGGGGGAGGGGAGATACGCAGTATTTT.

In the case of this clone: This sample also contains other DNA sequences that code for the same CDR3. V gene TRBV28 combines with J gene TRBJ1-3; D not resolved. V dropped 2 bases and J dropped 7 bases, with 3 bases sitting between them. CDR3 length: 11 residues. Germline CDR1 MDHEN, CDR2 SYDVKM. CDR3 coding DNA: TGTGCCAGCAGTTTAGAGAACACCATATATTTT. It codes for CASSLENTIYF.

The genes are TRBV11-2 and TRBJ2-4; no definite D call. CDR3 length equals 14 residues. Trimming cost V 1 base and J 5 bases, with 9 bases left between them. Germline loops: CDR1 SGHAT, CDR2 FQNNGV. The CDR3 DNA sequence: TGTGCCAGCAGCTTAGTATTCAGCGAAAACATTCAGTACTTC. This codes for CASSLVFSENIQYF.

This chain connects TRBV25-1 to TRBJ1-3; no reliable D call. Trimming removed 2 bases from V and 2 bases from J, with 7 bases in between. Germline CDR1 is MGHDK and CDR2 is SYGVNS. The CDR3 has 14 amino acids. The CDR3 protein is CASSELRAGNTIYF. CDR3 DNA: TGTGCCAGCAGTGAACTCCGGGCTGGAAACACCATATATTTT.

The chain employs TRBV7-8 and TRBJ2-2; tentative D call: TRBD2 (6 bases). This CDR3 is built from 16 residues. Germline-derived CDR1 and CDR2 are SGHVS and FQNEAQ. Trimming took 7 bases from V and 0 from J, leaving 15 bases between them. CDR3 in amino acids: CASTFSGTPNTGELFF. As DNA, the CDR3 is TGTGCCAGCACCTTCTCCGGGACTCCGAACACCGGGGAGCTGTTTTTT.